This T cell receptor delta chain stems from a study of Vδ1+ human thymocytes. Germline V gene lookup returns CDR1 GEAIGNYY and CDR2 EKD. The CDR3 extends over 17 amino acids. The ends lost 1 base at V and 6 bases at J; junction bases unmatched: 13. Sequences come from RNA converted to cDNA by reverse transcription. Multiplex PCR used pooled V-gene forward primers and a constant-region reverse primer to amplify CDR3s. TCRdb fed the multiplex PCR reads into CATT to redo clone calling. This sample has approximately 58,000 delta-chain clones, with roughly 16% found just once. General study findings and limits: Thymic TRG and TRD repertoires appeared highly polyclonal, with Gaussian CDR3 length distributions.

This clone showed up just a few times. Antigen: not known. At the DNA level, this CDR3 is encoded by other sequences in the same sample as well. The sequenced sample consisted of Vdelta1+ gamma-delta thymocytes from the thymus. Subset denoted: FACS-sorted CD3+ TCRalphabeta- TCRVdelta1+ TCRVdelta2- thymocytes. The receptor comes from a girl under three years old who had congenital heart surgery. The V and J genes are TRDV2 and TRDJ1, with TRDD3 identical over 10 bases. CDR3 sequence (DNA): TGTGCCTGTGACACAGGGCGTGGGGGATACATGGCCTATAAACTCATCTTT. This codes for CACDTGRGGYMAYKLIF.